This entry features one T cell receptor (beta chain) sequence. What it binds is not known. The record originates from a study of a mutant IDH1 vaccine in newly diagnosed glioma. Overall study findings and caveats: It was approximately 92% of patients that developed vaccine-induced immune responses.

Time point: week 11, during vaccination. A single vaccine dose contained 300 ug of mutant IDH1 20-mer peptide, and topical imiquimod was used with it. Data came from immunoSEQ multiplex PCR; TCRdb stores just in-frame clones and leaves some out. Counted here are around 66,000 clones, roughly 80% occurring once; the ten biggest clones make up 5.9%. The clonotype was recovered from a man aged 45-65 years with glioma. The specimen comprised PBMCs, sampled from a glioma patient whose treatment included an IDH1 peptide vaccine.

CDR3: CASSPSAWTRGQYF. DNA for the CDR3: TGTGCCAGCAGTCCCTCTGCTTGGACCCGCGGGCAGTACTTC. The gene calls are TRBV28 and TRBJ2-7; the D is unclear. CDR1 is MDHEN and CDR2 is SYDVKM in the germline V gene. V lost 5 bases to trimming and J lost 9 bases, with 20 bases between them. The CDR3 is made up of 14 amino acids.